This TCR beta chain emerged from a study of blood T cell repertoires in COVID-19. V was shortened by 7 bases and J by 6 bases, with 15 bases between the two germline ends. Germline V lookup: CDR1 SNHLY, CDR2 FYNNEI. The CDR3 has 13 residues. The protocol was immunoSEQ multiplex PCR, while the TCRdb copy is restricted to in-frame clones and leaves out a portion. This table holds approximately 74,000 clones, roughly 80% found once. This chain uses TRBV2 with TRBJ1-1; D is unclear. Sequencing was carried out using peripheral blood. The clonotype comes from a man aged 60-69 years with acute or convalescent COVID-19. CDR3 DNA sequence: TGTGCCAGCACGGCAGAATACAGATCTGAAGCTTTCTTT. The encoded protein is CASTAEYRSEAFF.